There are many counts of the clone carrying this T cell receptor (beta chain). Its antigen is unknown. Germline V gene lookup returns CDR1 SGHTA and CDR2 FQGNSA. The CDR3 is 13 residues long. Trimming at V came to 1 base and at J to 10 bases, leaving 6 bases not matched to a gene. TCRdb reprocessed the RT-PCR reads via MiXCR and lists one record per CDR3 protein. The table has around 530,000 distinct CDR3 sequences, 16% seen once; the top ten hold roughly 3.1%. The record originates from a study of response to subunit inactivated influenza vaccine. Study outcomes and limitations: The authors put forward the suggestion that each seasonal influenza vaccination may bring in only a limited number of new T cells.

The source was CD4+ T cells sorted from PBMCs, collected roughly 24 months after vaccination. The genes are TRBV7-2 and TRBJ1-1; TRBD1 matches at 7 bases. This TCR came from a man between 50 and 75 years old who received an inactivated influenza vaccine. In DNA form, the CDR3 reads TGTGCCAGCAGCTTAGAACAGGGGCGCGGAGCTTTCTTT. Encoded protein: CASSLEQGRGAFF.